This T cell receptor beta chain was obtained from a study of chemoradiotherapy in HPV16-positive cancers. Across the whole study: Candidate HPV-specific T-cell clones and common TCR motifs came from functional assays in two HPV16-positive patients.

Study-level findings and limits: During treatment, candidate HPV-specific clones and E7-related motifs expanded in tumor.

The CDR3 length is 17 residues. V dropped 7 bases and J dropped 0; count of bases not matched to a gene: 12. CDR1 and CDR2 from the germline V gene are SQVTM and ANQGSEA. Concerning this clone itself: Its antigen is unknown.

Method: immunoSEQ multiplex PCR; TCRdb's copy keeps in-frame clones and lacks some. The repertoire consists of tens of thousands of clones, with about 77% occurring once and the leading ten covering under 5.5%. The sequence was collected from a human donor with HPV-associated anogenital cancer. The chain recombines TRBV29-1 with TRBJ2-3; 11 bases map to TRBD2. The sequencing here drew on blood, taken from a patient who underwent chemoradiotherapy. The CDR3 loop is CSAPSSGGFPSTDTQYF. For the CDR3, the DNA is TGCAGCGCCCCCTCTAGCGGGGGGTTCCCTAGCACAGATACGCAGTATTTT.